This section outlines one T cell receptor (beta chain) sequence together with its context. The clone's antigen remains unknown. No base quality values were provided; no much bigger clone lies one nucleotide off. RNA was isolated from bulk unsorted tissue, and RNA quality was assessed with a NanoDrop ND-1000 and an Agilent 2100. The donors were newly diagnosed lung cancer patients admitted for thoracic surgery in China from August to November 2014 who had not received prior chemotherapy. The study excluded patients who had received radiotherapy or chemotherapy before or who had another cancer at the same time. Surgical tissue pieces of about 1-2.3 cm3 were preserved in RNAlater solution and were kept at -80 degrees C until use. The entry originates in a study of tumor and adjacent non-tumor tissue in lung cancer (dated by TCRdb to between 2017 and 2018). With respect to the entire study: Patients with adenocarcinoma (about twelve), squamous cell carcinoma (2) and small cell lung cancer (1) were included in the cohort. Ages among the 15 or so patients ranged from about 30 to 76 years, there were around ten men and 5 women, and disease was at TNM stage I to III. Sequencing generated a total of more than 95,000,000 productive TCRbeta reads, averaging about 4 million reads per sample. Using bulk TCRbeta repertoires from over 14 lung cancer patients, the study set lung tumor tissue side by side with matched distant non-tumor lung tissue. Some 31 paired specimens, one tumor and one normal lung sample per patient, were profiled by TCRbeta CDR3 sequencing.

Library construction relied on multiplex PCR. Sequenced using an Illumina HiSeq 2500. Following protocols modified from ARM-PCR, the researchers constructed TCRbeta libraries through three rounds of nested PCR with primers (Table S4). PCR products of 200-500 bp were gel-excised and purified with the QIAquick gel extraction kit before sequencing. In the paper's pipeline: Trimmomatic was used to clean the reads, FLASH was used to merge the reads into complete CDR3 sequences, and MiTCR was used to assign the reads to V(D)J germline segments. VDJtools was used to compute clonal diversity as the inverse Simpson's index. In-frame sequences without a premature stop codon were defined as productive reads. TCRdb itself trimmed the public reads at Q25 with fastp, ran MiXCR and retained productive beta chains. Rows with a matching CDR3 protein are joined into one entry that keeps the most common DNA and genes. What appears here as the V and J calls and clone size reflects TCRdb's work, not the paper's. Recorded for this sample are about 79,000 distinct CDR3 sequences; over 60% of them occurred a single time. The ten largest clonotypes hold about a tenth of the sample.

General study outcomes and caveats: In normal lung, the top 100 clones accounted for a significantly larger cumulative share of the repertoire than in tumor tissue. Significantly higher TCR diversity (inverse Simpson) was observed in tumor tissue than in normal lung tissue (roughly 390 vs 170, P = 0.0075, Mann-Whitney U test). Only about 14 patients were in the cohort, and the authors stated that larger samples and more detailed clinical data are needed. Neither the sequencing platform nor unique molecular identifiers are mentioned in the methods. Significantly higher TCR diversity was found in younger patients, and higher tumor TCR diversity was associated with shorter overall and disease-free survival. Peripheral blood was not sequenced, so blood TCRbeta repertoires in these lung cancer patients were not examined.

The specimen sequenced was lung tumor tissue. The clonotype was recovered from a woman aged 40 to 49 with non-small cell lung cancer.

The DNA is TGTGCCAGCAAGGAGAGTTCGCCGGGAAATCAGCCCCAGCATTTT. It specifies CASKESSPGNQPQHF. Rearrangement joined TRBV28 to TRBJ1-5; no D gene can be assigned with confidence. There are 15 amino acids in the CDR3, from cysteine to phenylalanine inclusive. The entry retains the CDR3 DNA only, 45 bases that are in frame from base 1. According to the germline V gene, CDR1 reads MDHEN and CDR2 reads SYDVKM. The V and J ends are trimmed by 7 bases and 4 bases, leaving 17 bases between them.